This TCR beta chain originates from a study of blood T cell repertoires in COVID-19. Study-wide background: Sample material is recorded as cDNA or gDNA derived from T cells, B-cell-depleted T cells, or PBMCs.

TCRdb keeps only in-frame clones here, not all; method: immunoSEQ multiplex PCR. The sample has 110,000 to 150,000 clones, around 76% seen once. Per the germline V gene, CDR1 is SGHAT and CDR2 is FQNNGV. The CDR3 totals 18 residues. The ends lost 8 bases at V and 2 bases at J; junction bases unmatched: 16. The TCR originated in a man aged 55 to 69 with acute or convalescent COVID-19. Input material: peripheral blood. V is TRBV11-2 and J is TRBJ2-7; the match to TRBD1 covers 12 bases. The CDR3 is CASGPRGQGALVPYEQYF. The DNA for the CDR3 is TGTGCCAGCGGCCCCCGGGGACAGGGGGCGCTTGTCCCCTACGAGCAGTACTTC.